This entry lists 29 T cell receptor beta chains sequenced from one sample in a study of CD8+CD57+ T cells in acquired aplastic anemia. Only patients with CD8+CD57+ cell expansion on flow cytometry were chosen for sequencing. Genomic DNA provided the template from which TCR beta VDJ and CDR3 profiles were obtained. Each CDR3 protein is one row after TCRdb ran MiXCR on the reads. Here the sample spans more than 150,000 distinct CDR3 sequences, approximately 48% being singletons. Sequencing input: sorted CD4+, CD8+, or CD8+CD57+ T cells (not recorded which) from PBMCs. All receptors come from a human donor with aplastic anemia.

A note on this clonotype: A clone one base away is much larger, so this may be a read error. CDR3 loop: CASSLAASSGSTIYF. The DNA of the CDR3 is TGCGCCAGCAGCTTGGCGGCCAGCTCTGGAAGCACCATATATTTT. The genes are TRBV5-1 and TRBJ1-3, with D uncertain. CDR3 length equals 15 residues. Germline V gives CDR1 SGHRS, CDR2 YFSETQ.

As to this clonotype: Without the conserved terminal phenylalanine or tryptophan, this CDR3 likely stems from a read error. This chain uses TRBV24-1 with TRBJ1-1, with D perhaps TRBD1 (5 bases). Trimming removed 3 bases at V and 1 base at J, with 5 bases between. The CDR3 runs 13 residues. Germline V gene data show CDR1 as KGHDR and CDR2 as SFDVKD. CDR3 amino acids: CATSDGQNTEAFL. For the CDR3, the DNA is TGTGCCACCAGTGATGGACAGAACACTGAAGCTTTCCTT.

This chain links TRBV12-3 or TRBV12-4 with TRBJ1-4; D possibly corresponds to TRBD1 (5 bases). The V end was cut by 7 bases, the J end by 12 bases, with 21 bases between. The CDR3 length is 14 residues. The CDR3 loop is CASMGPGGSWELFF. The DNA for the CDR3 is TGTGCCAGCATGGGGCCGGGCGGTAGCTGGGAACTGTTTTTT.

This chain uses TRBV15 with TRBJ2-5; D might be TRBD1 (6 bases). CDR3 length: 13 residues. CDR1 LNHNV and CDR2 YYDKDF come from the germline V gene (reference sequence). V was cut by 0 bases and J by 9 bases, with 11 bases left in between. The CDR3 DNA reads TGTGCCACCAGCAGAGATATGCAGGGGCCCCAGTACTTC. Translating gives CATSRDMQGPQYF.

Concerning this clonotype itself: Given a much more abundant clone one base away, this may be a read error. CDR3 nucleotide sequence: TGCAGTGCTAGGGGTAGTAATTCCGACGACGGGGAGCTGTTTTTT. It codes for CSARGSNSDDGELFF. The chain is built from TRBV20-1 and TRBJ2-2; D not certain. Trimming shortened V by 3 bases and J by 7 bases, and 18 bases separated the two germline ends. The CDR3 sequence is 15 residues long. From germline, CDR1 is DFQATT and CDR2 SNEGSKA (reference sequence).

The chain uses TRBV20-1 and TRBJ2-3; 10 nucleotides agree with TRBD1. From germline, CDR1 is DFQATT and CDR2 SNEGSKA (reference sequence). The CDR3 has 14 amino acids. Losses at the gene ends were 2 bases for V and 3 bases for J; bases not matched to a gene: 2. CDR3 bases: TGCAGTGCTAGACGGGACAGGGGAACAGATACGCAGTATTTT. This translates into CSARRDRGTDTQYF.

V gene TRBV5-1 combines with J gene TRBJ2-1; D not resolved. Between the trimmed V and J ends, which lost 4 bases and 8 bases, there was a span of 13 bases. The germline gives CDR1 SGHRS, CDR2 YFSETQ. The CDR3 length is 13 residues. In DNA form, the CDR3 reads TGCGCCAGCAGCCCTCCCAGAAGCGATGAGCAGTTCTTC. Protein product: CASSPPRSDEQFF.

This clonotype was counted many times. This chain joins TRBV20-1 and TRBJ2-5; D perhaps matches TRBD2 (5 bases). The CDR3 length is 13 residues. The V end lost 1 base, the J end lost 2 bases, and 8 bases lay between the germline ends. Germline V gives CDR1 DFQATT, CDR2 SNEGSKA (reference sequence). CDR3 residues: CSARGPGQETQYF. CDR3 nucleotide sequence: TGCAGTGCTAGAGGTCCGGGACAAGAGACCCAGTACTTC.

Points on this clonotype: One end of the junction does not line up with germline, which may come from a read error. The chain carries TRBV4-3 and TRBJ2-7, with D perhaps matching TRBD1 (6 bases). CDR3 size: 14 residues. Germline V gene data show CDR1 as LGHNA and CDR2 as YSLEER. CDR3 sequence (DNA): TGCGCCAGCAGCCAGGACAGTATCTCCTACGAACAGTACTTC. Encoded protein: CASSQDSISYEQYF.

This clonotype was recorded at least ten times. The J gene is TRBJ2-7, the V gene TRBV15, with D perhaps TRBD1 (7 bases). V lost 5 bases and J 5 bases, leaving 19 bases between the germline ends. Germline-derived CDR1 and CDR2 are LNHNV and YYDKDF (reference sequence). CDR3 length equals 15 residues. This CDR3 is CATSPYPGRGDEQYF. In DNA form, the CDR3 reads TGTGCCACCAGCCCTTATCCTGGCAGGGGGGACGAGCAGTACTTC.

The chain employs TRBV20-1 and TRBJ2-1; 12 bases line up with TRBD2. V lost 0 bases to trimming and J lost 4 bases; unmatched junction nucleotides: 4. CDR3 length: 16 amino acids. Germline-derived CDR1 and CDR2 are DFQATT and SNEGSKA (reference sequence). This chain's CDR3 is CSARDLAGGLYNEQFF. Written as DNA, the CDR3 is TGCAGTGCTAGAGATCTAGCGGGGGGGCTTTACAATGAGCAGTTCTTC.

V and J are TRBV25-1 and TRBJ2-1; 7 bases align to TRBD2. The CDR3 loop spans 15 amino acids. Trimming at V came to 6 bases and at J to 0 bases, leaving 5 bases not matched to a gene. CDR1 is MGHDK, CDR2 SYGVNS, per germline. CDR3 region: CASREAGSSYNEQFF. In DNA form, the CDR3 reads TGTGCCAGCAGGGAAGCGGGGAGCTCCTACAATGAGCAGTTCTTC. Supplemented by reference TRBV25-1 and TRBJ2-1, the full variable domain reads EADIYQTPRYLVIGTGKKITLECSQTMGHDKMYWYQQDPGMELHLIHYSYGVNSTEKGDLSSESTVSRIRTEHFPLTLESARPSHTSQYLCASREAGSSYNEQFFGPGTRLTVL.

The genes are TRBV24-1 and TRBJ2-3, with 7 bases that match TRBD1. V dropped 3 bases and J dropped 3; count of bases not matched to a gene: 8. CDR1 is KGHDR and CDR2 is SFDVKD in the germline V gene. The length of the CDR3 is 16 residues. The CDR3 protein is CATSDVTGSATDTQYF. The DNA of the CDR3 is TGTGCCACCAGTGATGTGACAGGGAGCGCGACAGATACGCAGTATTTT.

V gene TRBV5-5 combines with J gene TRBJ2-7, with D unresolved. The V and J ends lost 4 bases and 3 bases respectively, with 8 bases between them. Looked up from germline, CDR1 is SGHKS and CDR2 is YYEKEE (reference sequence). The CDR3 runs to 12 residues. The CDR3 region has the DNA TGTGCCAGCAGCCTTGACTTCTACGAGCAGTACTTC. It is translated as CASSLDFYEQYF.

This clonotype appeared many times. The chain combines TRBV7-9 with TRBJ2-5; weak D call: TRBD1 (6 bases). The V and J ends lost 1 base and 2 bases respectively, with 11 bases between them. CDR3 length: 15 residues. Germline V CDR1 and CDR2: SEHNR, FQNEAQ (reference sequence). DNA of the CDR3: TGTGCCAGCAGCTTAGATCTGGGGGCTCAAGAGACCCAGTACTTC. It encodes CASSLDLGAQETQYF.

In this sample, this clonotype turned up many times. The chain combines TRBV6-1 with TRBJ2-7; 8 bases align to TRBD2. Germline CDR1 MNHNS, CDR2 SASEGT. The CDR3 runs 14 residues. V lost 5 bases, J lost 4 bases, and 7 bases stayed unmatched. The CDR3 spells CASSPSGGRYEQYF. As DNA, the CDR3 is TGTGCCAGCAGTCCGAGCGGGGGTAGGTACGAGCAGTACTTC.

This clonotype was detected many times. The genes are TRBV19 and TRBJ2-3, with TRBD2 matching over 15 bases. Germline CDR1 and CDR2: LNHDA and SQIVND (reference sequence). V shed 6 bases, J shed 5 bases, and the junction held 6 bases outside the gene matches. The CDR3 consists of 16 residues. DNA for the CDR3: TGTGCCAGTAGGGGACTAGCGGGGGGAATCGGAGATACGCAGTATTTT. Amino acids: CASRGLAGGIGDTQYF.

In its sample, this clonotype was seen once. The chain recombines TRBV12-5 with TRBJ1-5; tentative D call: TRBD1 (5 bases). This CDR3 is 13 amino acids long. The V gene's germline CDR1 is LGHNT and CDR2 FRNRAP. With 0 bases removed from V and 11 bases from J, the gap between germline ends came to 11 bases. CDR3 residues: CASGLVDNWAQHF. The CDR3 DNA reads TGTGCTAGTGGTTTGGTGGACAATTGGGCCCAGCATTTT.

Many counts were recorded for this clonotype. The chain has TRBV6-1 and TRBJ1-2, with 8 bases lining up with TRBD1. After removal of 0 bases from V and 6 bases from J, the junction contained 9 bases not matched to a gene. Germline V gene sequence: CDR1 MNHNS, CDR2 SASEGT. This CDR3 is 16 amino acids long. The CDR3 is CASSEAHTGTGHGYTF. DNA of the CDR3: TGTGCCAGCAGTGAAGCCCACACCGGGACAGGACATGGCTACACCTTC.

The CDR3 sequence is CASSITGAADTQYF. The CDR3 region has the DNA TGTGCCAGTAGTATAACGGGGGCGGCAGATACGCAGTATTTT. The V and J genes are TRBV19 and TRBJ2-3; D is possibly TRBD1 or TRBD2 (6 bases each). Germline CDR1 and CDR2: LNHDA and SQIVND (reference sequence). The CDR3 is 14 residues long. Trimming removed 2 bases at V and 4 bases at J, with 10 bases between.

In this sample, this clonotype turned up many times. The chain links TRBV7-8 to TRBJ2-1; possible D gene TRBD1, 5 bases. The CDR3 has 14 residues. Germline CDR1 SGHVS, CDR2 FQNEAQ. Trimming pared 1 base from V and 8 bases from J, leaving 12 bases between. This CDR3 is CASSLDSGYDEQFF. CDR3 DNA: TGTGCCAGCAGCTTAGATTCAGGGTACGATGAGCAGTTCTTC.

This sequence joins TRBV10-2 and TRBJ2-7, with TRBD2 matching over 13 bases. This CDR3 region has 16 residues. CDR1 and CDR2 (germline): WSHSY, SAAADI. V lost 8 bases and J lost 0; bases outside the gene matches: 7. The CDR3 bases are TGCGCCAGCCCGGGACTAGCGGGAATATACTCCTACGAGCAGTACTTC. It is translated as CASPGLAGIYSYEQYF.

The table lists this clonotype with many counts. The chain uses TRBV7-3 and TRBJ1-6; no reliable D call. The V and J ends lost 6 bases and 8 bases respectively, with 14 bases between them. The V gene's germline CDR1 is SGHTA and CDR2 FQGTGA. The CDR3 covers 14 residues. The DNA for the CDR3 is TGTGCCAGCAGTATCCCGGCCTGGGATTCACCCCTCCACTTT. Translation: CASSIPAWDSPLHF.

The rearrangement uses TRBV10-3 and TRBJ2-7, with D maybe TRBD2 (6 bases). CDR1 is ENHRY and CDR2 is SYGVKD in the germline V gene. V lost 4 bases and J 3 bases, leaving 10 bases between the germline ends. This CDR3 region has 13 residues. The CDR3 bases are TGTGCCATCAGTGGAGTCGGGGGCTACGAGCAGTACTTC. Translated, it gives CAISGVGGYEQYF.

The chain has TRBV11-1 and TRBJ2-1, with a tentative D call TRBD1 (7 bases). Germline lookup yields CDR1 SGHAT and CDR2 FQDESV (reference sequence). The V and J ends lost 4 bases and 9 bases respectively, with 13 bases between them. The CDR3 sequence is 13 residues long. As DNA, the CDR3 is TGTGCCAGCAGCTCCGCAGGGGGGACTGAGCAGTTCTTC. Translating gives CASSSAGGTEQFF.

This clonotype is medium-sized (0.01 to 0.1%). The V call is TRBV7-2, the J call TRBJ1-1; D is possibly TRBD1 (6 bases). The germline V and J ends were trimmed by 5 bases and 1 base, with 8 bases remaining between them. In germline, CDR1 is SGHTA, CDR2 FQGNSA. The CDR3 spans 13 residues. CDR3: CASSQDRNTEAFF. As DNA, the CDR3 is TGTGCCAGCAGCCAGGACAGGAACACTGAAGCTTTCTTT. Drawing the rest from reference TRBV7-2 and TRBJ1-1, the complete variable domain is GAGVSQSPSNKVTEKGKDVELRCDPISGHTALYWYRQSLGQGLEFLIYFQGNSAPDKSGLPSDRFSAERTGGSVSTLTIQRTQQEDSAVYLCASSQDRNTEAFFGQGTRLTVV.

This clonotype was counted ten times or more. The chain combines TRBV2 with TRBJ2-7, with D tentatively TRBD1 (6 bases). The CDR3 runs to 12 residues. The germline V gene has CDR1 SNHLY and CDR2 FYNNEI. Trimming cost V 7 bases and J 6 bases, with 13 bases left between them. The CDR3 DNA is TGTGCCAGCACCTTAACAGGGTCCGAGCAGTACTTC. Translated, it gives CASTLTGSEQYF. Full variable domain (outside the CDR3, taken from reference TRBV2 and TRBJ2-7): EPEVTQTPSHQVTQMGQEVILRCVPISNHLYFYWYRQILGQKVEFLVSFYNNEISEKSEIFDDQFSVERPDGSNFTLKIRSTKLEDSAMYFCASTLTGSEQYFGPGTRLTVT.

Concerning this clonotype itself: This may be a read error, as it is one base from a much larger clone. Here the CDR3 omits its conserved ending phenylalanine or tryptophan, so a read error is the likely source. The V call is TRBV5-4, the J call TRBJ2-5, with D perhaps TRBD1 (5 bases). Trimming took off 0 bases at V and 3 bases at J, with 9 bases between the two ends. Germline V lookup: CDR1 SGHNT, CDR2 YYREEE (reference sequence). The CDR3 extends over 14 amino acids. CDR3 loop: CASSLEGREETQYL. CDR3 nucleotide sequence: TGTGCCAGCAGCTTGGAGGGCAGGGAAGAGACCCAGTACCTC.

CDR3 sequence: CAISSGQAYGYTF. CDR3 DNA: TGTGCCATCAGTTCGGGACAGGCCTATGGCTACACCTTC. The rearrangement joins TRBV10-3 to TRBJ1-2; 8 nucleotides agree with TRBD1. The CDR3 has 13 residues. Trimming cost V 5 bases and J 4 bases; bases outside gene matches: 3. Germline lookup yields CDR1 ENHRY and CDR2 SYGVKD.